This T cell receptor beta chain is from a study of CD8 T cells in ankylosing spondylitis. In germline, CDR1 is SNHLY, CDR2 FYNNEI. The CDR3 contains 15 residues. Trimming removed 6 bases from V and 2 bases from J; junction bases left unmatched: 6. As for this clonotype: The target antigen is unknown.

TCRdb reprocessed the 5' RACE reads via MiXCR and lists one record per CDR3 protein. Of about 240,000 distinct CDR3 sequences in the sample, roughly 25% are singletons; the top ten hold over 0.55%. General study points: Seemingly distinctive of ankylosing spondylitis blood was a TCR beta motif formed by eight highly homologous variants.

Sequencing input: blood, either unsorted or a sorted T cell fraction (not recorded which). V usage is TRBV2 and J usage is TRBJ2-2; 7 bases agree with TRBD1. The clonotype originates from a male donor with ankylosing spondylitis or in good health (not recorded which). The CDR3 loop reads CASRETGFNTGELFF. The CDR3, as DNA: TGTGCCAGCAGAGAGACAGGGTTCAACACCGGGGAGCTGTTTTTT.